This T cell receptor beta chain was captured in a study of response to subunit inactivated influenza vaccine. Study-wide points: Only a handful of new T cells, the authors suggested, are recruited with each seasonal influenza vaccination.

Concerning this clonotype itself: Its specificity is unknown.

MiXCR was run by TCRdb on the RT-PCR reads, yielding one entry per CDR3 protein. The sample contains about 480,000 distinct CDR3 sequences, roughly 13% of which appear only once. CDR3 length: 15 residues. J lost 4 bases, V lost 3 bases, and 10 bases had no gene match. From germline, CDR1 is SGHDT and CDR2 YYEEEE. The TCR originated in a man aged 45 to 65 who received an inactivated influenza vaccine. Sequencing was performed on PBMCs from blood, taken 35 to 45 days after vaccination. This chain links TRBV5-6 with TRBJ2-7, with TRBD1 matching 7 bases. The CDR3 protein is CASSSLDRTLYEQYF. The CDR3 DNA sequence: TGTGCCAGCAGCTCCCTGGACAGGACTCTATACGAGCAGTACTTC.